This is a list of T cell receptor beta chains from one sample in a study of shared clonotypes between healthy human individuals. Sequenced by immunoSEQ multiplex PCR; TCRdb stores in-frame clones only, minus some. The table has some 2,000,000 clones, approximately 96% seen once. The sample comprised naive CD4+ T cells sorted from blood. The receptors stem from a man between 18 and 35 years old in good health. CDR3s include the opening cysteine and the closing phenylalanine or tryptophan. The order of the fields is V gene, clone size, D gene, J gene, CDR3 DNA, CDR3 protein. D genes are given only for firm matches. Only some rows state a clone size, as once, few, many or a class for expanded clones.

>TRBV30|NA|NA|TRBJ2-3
TGTGCCTGGAGCGGCCCCCGCGGAGATACGCAGTATTTT
CAWSGPRGDTQYF
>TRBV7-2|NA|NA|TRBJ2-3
TGTGCCAGCAGCACCGGGACGCAAGGAGGGACGCAGTATTTT
CASSTGTQGGTQYF
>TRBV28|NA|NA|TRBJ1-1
TGTGCCAGCATTCCCTGGGAGCAAAACACTGAAGCTTTCTTT
CASIPWEQNTEAFF
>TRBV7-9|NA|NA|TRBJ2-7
TGTGCCAGCAGCTTAGGAACAGGGACGAACTCCTACGAGCAGTACTTC
CASSLGTGTNSYEQYF
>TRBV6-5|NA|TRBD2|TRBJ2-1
TGTGCCAGCAGTGGGTCTAGCGGGGTCGTTGAGCAGTTCTTC
CASSGSSGVVEQFF
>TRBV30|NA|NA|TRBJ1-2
TGTGCCTGGAACGCCAAGGGCGGGGGAAACTATGGCTACACCTTC
CAWNAKGGGNYGYTF
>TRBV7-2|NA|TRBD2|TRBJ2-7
TGTGCCAGCAGCTTATCAGCGGGGGTACCCTCCTACGAGCAGTACTTC
CASSLSAGVPSYEQYF
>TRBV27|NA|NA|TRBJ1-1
TGTGCCAGCAGTTTATTAGACAGCACTGAAGCTTTCTTT
CASSLLDSTEAFF
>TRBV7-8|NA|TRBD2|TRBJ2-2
TGTGCCAGCAGTTCGGGGGGAGGGGAGCTGTTTTTT
CASSSGGGELFF
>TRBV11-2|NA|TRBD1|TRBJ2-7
TGTGCCAGCAGCTTCCCGGGACAGGGGAGCTCCTACGAGCAGTACTTC
CASSFPGQGSSYEQYF
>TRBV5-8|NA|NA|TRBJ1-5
TGTGCCAGCAGCCTGACAGGACCGGGTCAGCCCCAGCATTTT
CASSLTGPGQPQHF
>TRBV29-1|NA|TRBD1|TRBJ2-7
TGCAGCGTGGCCGACAGGGGGCGGTCCTACGAGCAGTACTTC
CSVADRGRSYEQYF
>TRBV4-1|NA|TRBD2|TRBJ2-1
TGCGCCAGCAGCTCAATTAGCGGGGGGACAATCAATGAGCAGTTCTTC
CASSSISGGTINEQFF
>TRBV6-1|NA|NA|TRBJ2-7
TGTGCCAGCAGTGAAGTTTCTTGGACGTCGGACTACGAGCAGTACTTC
CASSEVSWTSDYEQYF
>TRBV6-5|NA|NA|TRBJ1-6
TGTGCCAGCAGTTATGCCGGACTCCCAACTTCACCCCTCCACTTT
CASSYAGLPTSPLHF
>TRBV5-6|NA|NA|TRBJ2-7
TGTGCCAGCAGCTTGGTGGGTATTTCACTCCACGAGCAGTACTTC
CASSLVGISLHEQYF
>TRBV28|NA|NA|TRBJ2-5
TGTGCCAGCAGTACTCCCGGGCCTCAGACCCAGTACTTC
CASSTPGPQTQYF
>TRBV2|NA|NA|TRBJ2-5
TGTGCCAGCAGTGGACAAGAAGAGACCCAGTACTTC
CASSGQEETQYF
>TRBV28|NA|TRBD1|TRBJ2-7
TGTGCCAGCAGTCCCTCTCACTTGACAGGGCGGTACGAGCAGTACTTC
CASSPSHLTGRYEQYF
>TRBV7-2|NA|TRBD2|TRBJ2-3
TGTGCCAGCAGCTTTTCCGGGACTAACACAGATACGCAGTATTTT
CASSFSGTNTDTQYF
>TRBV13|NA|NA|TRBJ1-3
TGTGCCAGCAGCACGCGGCCGAGCTCTGGAAACACCATATATTTT
CASSTRPSSGNTIYF
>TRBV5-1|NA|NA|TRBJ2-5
TGCGCCAGCAGCTTTCACGGGGGGCTGGTTCAAGAGACCCAGTACTTC
CASSFHGGLVQETQYF
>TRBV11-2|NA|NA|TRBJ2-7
TGTGCCAGCAGCCTCGGGCCAGAACCCTACGAGCAGTACTTC
CASSLGPEPYEQYF
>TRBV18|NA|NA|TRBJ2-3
TGTGCCAGCTCGCCGCAGGGTAGTTGGACAGATACGCAGTATTTT
CASSPQGSWTDTQYF
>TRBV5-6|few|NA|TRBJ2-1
TGTGCCAGCAGCTTGGGCCTGGAAATCAATGAGCAGTTCTTC
CASSLGLEINEQFF
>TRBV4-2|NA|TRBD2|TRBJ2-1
TGTGCCAGCAGCCGAGCAAGCGGGGGGGCTTACAATGAGCAGTTCTTC
CASSRASGGAYNEQFF
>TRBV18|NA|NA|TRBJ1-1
TGTGCCAGCTCACTCACGGGGACCTCGGAAGCTTTCTTT
CASSLTGTSEAFF
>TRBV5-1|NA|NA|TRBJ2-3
TGCGCCAGCAGTAGTGGGAGCGGCACAGATACGCAGTATTTT
CASSSGSGTDTQYF
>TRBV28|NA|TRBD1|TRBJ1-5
TGTGCCAGCAGAGGACAGGGGGCGAGCAATCAGCCCCAGCATTTT
CASRGQGASNQPQHF
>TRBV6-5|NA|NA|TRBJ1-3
TGTGCCAGCAGCAGAGGAACAGGGCGGAACACCATATATTTT
CASSRGTGRNTIYF
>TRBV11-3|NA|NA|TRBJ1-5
TGTGCCAGCAGCCCCCGCGTGCTAAGGTGCAATCAGCCCCAGCATTTT
CASSPRVLRCNQPQHF
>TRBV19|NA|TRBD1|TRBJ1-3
TGTGCCAGTAGTATTCTTATAGGGACAGGGGCTGGAAACACCATATATTTT
CASSILIGTGAGNTIYF
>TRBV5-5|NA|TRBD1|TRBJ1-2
TGTGCCACGAGACAGGGCTCCCACTATGGCTACACCTTC
CATRQGSHYGYTF
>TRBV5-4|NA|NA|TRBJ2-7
TGTGCCAGCAGCTCAACACTAACCTACGAGCAGTACTTC
CASSSTLTYEQYF
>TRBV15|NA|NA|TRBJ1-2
TGTGCCACCAGCAGAGACCGGGGTAACTATGGCTACACCTTC
CATSRDRGNYGYTF
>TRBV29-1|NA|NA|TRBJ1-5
TGCAGCGTTGGGGATAGCAATCAGCCCCAGCATTTT
CSVGDSNQPQHF